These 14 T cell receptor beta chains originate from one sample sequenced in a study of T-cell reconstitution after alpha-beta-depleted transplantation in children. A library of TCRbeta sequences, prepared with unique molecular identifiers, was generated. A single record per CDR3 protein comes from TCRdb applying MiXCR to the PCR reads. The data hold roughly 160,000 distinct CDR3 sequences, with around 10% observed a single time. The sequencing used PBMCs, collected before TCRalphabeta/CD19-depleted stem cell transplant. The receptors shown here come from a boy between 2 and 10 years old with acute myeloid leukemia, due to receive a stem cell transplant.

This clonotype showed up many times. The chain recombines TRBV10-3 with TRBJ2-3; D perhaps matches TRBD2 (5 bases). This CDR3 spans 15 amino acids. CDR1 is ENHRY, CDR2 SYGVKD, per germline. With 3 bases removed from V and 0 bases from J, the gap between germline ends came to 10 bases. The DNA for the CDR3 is TGTGCCATCAGTGAAGGAGGCCCTAGCACAGATACGCAGTATTTT. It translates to CAISEGGPSTDTQYF.

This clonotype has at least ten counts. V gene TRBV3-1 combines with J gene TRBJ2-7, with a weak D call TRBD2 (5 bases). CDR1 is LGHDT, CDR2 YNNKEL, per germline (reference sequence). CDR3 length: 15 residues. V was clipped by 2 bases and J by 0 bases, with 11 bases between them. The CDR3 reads CASSQFLGISYEQYF. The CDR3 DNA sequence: TGTGCCAGCAGCCAATTCCTCGGGATCTCCTACGAGCAGTACTTC.

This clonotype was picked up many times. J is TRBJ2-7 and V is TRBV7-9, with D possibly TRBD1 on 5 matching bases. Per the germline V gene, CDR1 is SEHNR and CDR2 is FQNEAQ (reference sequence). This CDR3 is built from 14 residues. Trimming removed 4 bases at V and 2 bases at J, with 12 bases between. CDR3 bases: TGTGCCAGCAGCTCCGCTGGGGCGGCCTACGAGCAGTACGTC. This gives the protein CASSSAGAAYEQYV.

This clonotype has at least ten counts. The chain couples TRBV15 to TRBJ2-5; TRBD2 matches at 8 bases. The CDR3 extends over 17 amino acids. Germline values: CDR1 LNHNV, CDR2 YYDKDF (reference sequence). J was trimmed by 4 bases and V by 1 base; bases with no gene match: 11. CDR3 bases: TGTGCCACCAGCAGAGTTCGACGGGGGGGCCCTGGAGAGACCCAGTACTTC. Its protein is CATSRVRRGGPGETQYF.

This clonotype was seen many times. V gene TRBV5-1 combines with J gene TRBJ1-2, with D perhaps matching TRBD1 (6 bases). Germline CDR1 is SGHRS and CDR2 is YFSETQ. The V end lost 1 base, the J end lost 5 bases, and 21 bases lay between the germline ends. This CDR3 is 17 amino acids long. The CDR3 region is CASSLSPLQGLLYGYTF. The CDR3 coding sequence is TGCGCCAGCAGCTTGTCACCATTGCAGGGGCTCCTATATGGCTACACCTTC.

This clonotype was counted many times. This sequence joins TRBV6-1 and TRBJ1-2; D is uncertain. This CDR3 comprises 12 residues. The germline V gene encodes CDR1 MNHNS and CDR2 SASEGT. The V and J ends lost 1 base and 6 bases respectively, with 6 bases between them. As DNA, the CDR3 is TGTGCCAGCAGTGAAGGTGGGGATGGCTACACCTTC. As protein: CASSEGGDGYTF.

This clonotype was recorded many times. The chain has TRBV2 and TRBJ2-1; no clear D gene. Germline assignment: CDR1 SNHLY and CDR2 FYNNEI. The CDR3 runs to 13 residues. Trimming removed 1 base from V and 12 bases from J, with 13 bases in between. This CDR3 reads CASSEEVRTGQFF. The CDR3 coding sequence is TGTGCCAGCAGTGAAGAGGTACGGACGGGGCAGTTCTTC.

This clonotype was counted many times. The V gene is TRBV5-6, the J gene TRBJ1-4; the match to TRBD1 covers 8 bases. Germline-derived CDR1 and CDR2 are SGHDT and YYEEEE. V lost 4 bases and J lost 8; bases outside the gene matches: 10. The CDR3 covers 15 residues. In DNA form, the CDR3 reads TGTGCCAGCAGCGGACTCAGGGGGCCTGAAGAAAAACTGTTTTTT. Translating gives CASSGLRGPEEKLFF.

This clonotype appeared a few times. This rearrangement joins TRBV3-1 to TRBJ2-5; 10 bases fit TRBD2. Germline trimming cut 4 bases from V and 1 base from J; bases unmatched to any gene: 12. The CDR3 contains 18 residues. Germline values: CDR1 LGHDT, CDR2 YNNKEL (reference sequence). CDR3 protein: CASSPTSGKVVGQETQYF. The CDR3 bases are TGTGCCAGCAGCCCCACTAGCGGGAAGGTGGTCGGCCAAGAGACCCAGTACTTC.

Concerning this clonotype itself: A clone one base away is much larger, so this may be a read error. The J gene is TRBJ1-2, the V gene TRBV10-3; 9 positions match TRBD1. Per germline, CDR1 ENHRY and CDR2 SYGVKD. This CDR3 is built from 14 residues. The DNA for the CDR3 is TGTGCCATCAGGCCAACAGGGGGCCCCTATGGCGACACCTTC. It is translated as CAIRPTGGPYGDTF.

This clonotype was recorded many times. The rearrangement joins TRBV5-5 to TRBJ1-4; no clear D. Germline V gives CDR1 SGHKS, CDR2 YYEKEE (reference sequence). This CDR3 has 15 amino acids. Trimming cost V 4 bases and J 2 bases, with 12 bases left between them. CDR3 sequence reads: CASSGIGSTNEKLFF. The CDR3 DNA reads TGTGCCAGCAGCGGTATAGGCAGTACTAATGAAAAACTGTTTTTT.

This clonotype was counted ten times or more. This chain's CDR3 is CASSLVVGSGYTF. CDR3 nucleotides: TGTGCCAGCAGTTTAGTAGTCGGGTCTGGCTACACCTTC. The rearrangement links TRBV12-3 or TRBV12-4 to TRBJ1-2; unclear D gene. The CDR3 has 13 residues. Trimming removed 1 base at V and 7 bases at J, with 10 bases between.

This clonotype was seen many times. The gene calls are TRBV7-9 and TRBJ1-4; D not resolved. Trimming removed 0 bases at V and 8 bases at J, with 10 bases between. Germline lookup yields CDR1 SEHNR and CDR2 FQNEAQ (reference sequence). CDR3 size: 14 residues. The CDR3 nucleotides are TGTGCCAGCAGCTTAGCGGGCATCGGAGAAAAACTGTTTTTT. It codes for CASSLAGIGEKLFF.

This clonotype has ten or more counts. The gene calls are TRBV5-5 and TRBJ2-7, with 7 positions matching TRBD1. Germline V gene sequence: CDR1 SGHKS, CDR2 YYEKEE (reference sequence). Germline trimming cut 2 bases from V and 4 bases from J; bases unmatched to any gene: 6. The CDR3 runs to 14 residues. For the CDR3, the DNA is TGTGCCAGCAGCTTTCGGACAGGCGCGTACGAGCAGTACTTC. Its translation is CASSFRTGAYEQYF.